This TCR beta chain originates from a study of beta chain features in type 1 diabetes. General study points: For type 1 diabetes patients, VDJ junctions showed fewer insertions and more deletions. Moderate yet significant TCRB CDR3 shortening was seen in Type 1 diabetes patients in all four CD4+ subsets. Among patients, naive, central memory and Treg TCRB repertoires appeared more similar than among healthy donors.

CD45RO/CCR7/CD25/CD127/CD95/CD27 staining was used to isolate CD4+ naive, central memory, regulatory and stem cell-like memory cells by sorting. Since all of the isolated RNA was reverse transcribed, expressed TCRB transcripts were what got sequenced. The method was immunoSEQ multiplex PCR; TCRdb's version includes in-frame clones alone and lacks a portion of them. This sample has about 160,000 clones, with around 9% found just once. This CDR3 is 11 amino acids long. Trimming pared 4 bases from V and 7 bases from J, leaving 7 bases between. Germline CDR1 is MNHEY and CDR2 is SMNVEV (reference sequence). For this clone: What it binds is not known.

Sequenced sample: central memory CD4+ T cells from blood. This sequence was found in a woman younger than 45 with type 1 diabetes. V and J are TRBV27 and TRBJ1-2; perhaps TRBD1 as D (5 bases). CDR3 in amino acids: CASSSQGGYTF. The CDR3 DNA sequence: TGTGCCAGCAGTTCTCAGGGTGGCTACACCTTC.